This paragraph reports one TCR beta chain. This entry belongs to a study of blood T cell repertoires in COVID-19. Study in general: T cells, B-cell-depleted T cells, or PBMCs supplied cDNA or gDNA.

Per the original methods: Amplification with reference gene primers provided the estimates of nucleated cell counts. Assay used: immunoSEQ multiplex PCR; TCRdb lists only in-frame clones, some missing. Clonal size and the V and J genes are those of that table, whereas D and trimming came from the DNA. The sample consists of 400,000 to 500,000 clones, more than 75% of them appearing once. Enrolled through a virtual design, the participants were between roughly 18 and 89 years of age and came from under 30 US areas. The recovered donors of Cohort 3 showed two negative PCRs, clearance, or symptom resolution. This CDR3 has 14 residues. The V gene lost 1 base and the J gene lost 1 base, with 8 bases spanning the gap. Germline V gene lookup returns CDR1 GTSNPN and CDR2 SVGIG (reference sequence).

The chain joins TRBV30 to TRBJ1-3, with a tentative D call TRBD1 (6 bases). The sequence was collected from a woman in her thirties or forties who had recovered from COVID-19. Sequenced sample: PBMCs or T cells enriched from blood (not recorded which). The CDR3 nucleotides read TGTGCCTGGAGTGCCAGGGGATCTGGAAACACCATATATTTT. Protein sequence: CAWSARGSGNTIYF.